This T cell receptor (beta chain) emerged from a study of glioma-infiltrating T cells after dendritic cell vaccination. Libraries were prepared by immunoSEQ multiplex PCR; TCRdb keeps only in-frame clonotypes and omits some of them. Here the sample spans under 100,000 clones, about 90% being singletons. The CDR3 extends over 14 amino acids. Trimming stripped 4 bases from V and 2 bases from J, with 10 bases between. Per germline, CDR1 MNHNS and CDR2 SASEGT. The sequencing used blood, collected before dendritic cell vaccination. The rearrangement links TRBV6-1 to TRBJ2-3; D uncertain. The clonotype was recovered from a human donor with glioblastoma. The DNA for the CDR3 is TGTGCCAGCAGTGTTAGGCGGCCCACAGATACGCAGTATTTT. This codes for CASSVRRPTDTQYF.